This is a list of T cell receptor beta chains from one sample in a study of early T cells in non-severe SARS-CoV-2 infection. TCRdb called the 5' RACE reads again in MiXCR, with one record for every CDR3 protein. Of around 47,000 distinct CDR3 sequences listed, about 11% were seen once; the top ten hold less than 15%. The sequencing sample was made of whole blood. These receptors were obtained from an adult who was a healthcare worker with PCR-confirmed SARS-CoV-2 infection or an uninfected control (not recorded which). The CDR3 runs from the conserved cysteine through the conserved F or W. The D gene is left open where the match is weak. Only part of the rows carry a size: once, few, many, or a class if the clone is expanded.

cdr3_nt | cdr3_aa | d_call | v_call | clone_size | j_call
TGTGCCAGTTCCGCAAGGGAGCGAGCTTTCTTT | CASSARERAFF | NA | TRBV18 | many | TRBJ1-1
TGCAGCGTGCAGGGGGCAGATACGCAGTATTTT | CSVQGADTQYF | TRBD1 | TRBV29-1 | NA | TRBJ2-3
TGTGCCAGCAGTTCCACAGGGGGAACTAATGAAAAACTGTTTTTT | CASSSTGGTNEKLFF | TRBD1 | TRBV5-4 | NA | TRBJ1-4
TGTGCCAGCAGCTTGACTAGCGGGAGTATGGATGAGCAGTTCTTC | CASSLTSGSMDEQFF | TRBD2 | TRBV5-8 | many | TRBJ2-1
TGTGCCAGCAGCTCGGACAGGAACACTGAAGCTTTCTTT | CASSSDRNTEAFF | NA | TRBV7-9 | many | TRBJ1-1
TGCGCCAGCAGCCAAGAACGGGCGGGAATCGGGCAAGAGACCCAGTACTTC | CASSQERAGIGQETQYF | NA | TRBV4-1 | NA | TRBJ2-5
TGTGCCAGCAGTTACGGGGTACCCCGTGAGCAGTTCTTC | CASSYGVPREQFF | NA | TRBV6-2/TRBV6-3 | NA | TRBJ2-1
TGTGCCAGCAGCCACATCCCGGGACAGGGTGTGAATGAGCAGTTCTTC | CASSHIPGQGVNEQFF | TRBD1 | TRBV9 | few | TRBJ2-1
TGTGCCAGCAGCCGCTTCTCCGGGACAGCTTACACCGGGGAGCTGTTTTTT | CASSRFSGTAYTGELFF | TRBD1 | TRBV3-1 | many | TRBJ2-2
TGTGCCAGCAGTTTAGCTAGCGCTGCGTTCTACGAGCAGTACTTC | CASSLASAAFYEQYF | NA | TRBV28 | few | TRBJ2-7
TGCAGTGCTACAAACAGACTAGCGGGTTACAATGAGCAGTTCTTC | CSATNRLAGYNEQFF | TRBD2 | TRBV20-1 | NA | TRBJ2-1
TGTGCCAGCACCCTGACAGCAAGCACAGATACGCAGTATTTT | CASTLTASTDTQYF | NA | TRBV5-5 | NA | TRBJ2-3
TGCAGTGCTTGGGGACTAGCGGAGACCACAGATACGCAGTATTTT | CSAWGLAETTDTQYF | TRBD2 | TRBV20-1 | many | TRBJ2-3
TGTGCCAGCAGCTTGGATACGGTGGGGGTGTCCCCTCCTCCCACCTTC | CASSLDTVGVSPPPTF | NA | TRBV5-5 | few | TRBJ1-2
TGTGCCAGCAGCCAAGAATACGGGAGGGAAAGCTACGAGCAGTACTTC | CASSQEYGRESYEQYF | TRBD2 | TRBV14 | many | TRBJ2-7
TGTGCCATCAGTGAGTCGACCCCGTTCGAGCAGTACTTC | CAISESTPFEQYF | NA | TRBV10-3 | NA | TRBJ2-7
TGCGCCAGCAGCCAGGGGGTCGGTGAAGCTTTCTTT | CASSQGVGEAFF | TRBD1 | TRBV5-1 | many | TRBJ1-1
TGTGCCAGCAGCTTGGTGTTAGCAACCGGTACGCAGTATTTT | CASSLVLATGTQYF | NA | TRBV5-6 | NA | TRBJ2-3
TGTGCCAGCAGTTTGTTGTCGAACACTGAAGCTTTCTTT | CASSLLSNTEAFF | NA | TRBV6-5 | NA | TRBJ1-1
TGTGCCAGCAACCCGGGATACGGAGATACGCAGTATTTT | CASNPGYGDTQYF | NA | TRBV14 | many | TRBJ2-3
TGTGCCAGCAGCCAAACCCCGGCACGGCAGAACACCTTC | CASSQTPARQNTF | NA | TRBV3-1 | many | TRBJ1-2
TGCAGCGTTGGACTATACGAAGGCTACACCTTC | CSVGLYEGYTF | NA | TRBV29-1 | few | TRBJ1-2
TGTGCCAGCAGCCCCGTAGGGCTGAACACTGAAGCTTTCTTT | CASSPVGLNTEAFF | NA | TRBV12-3/TRBV12-4 | few | TRBJ1-1
TGCAGTGCTAGTGTTACCGGGGGCACTGAAGCTTTCTTT | CSASVTGGTEAFF | NA | TRBV20-1 | NA | TRBJ1-1
TGTGCCAGCAGCCCCGAGGGAGGAAGCTCCTACGAGCAGTACTTC | CASSPEGGSSYEQYF | NA | TRBV7-9 | many | TRBJ2-7
TGTGCCAGCAGTTTTTTATGGGGGTCCCTGGAGACCCAGTACTTC | CASSFLWGSLETQYF | NA | TRBV6-5 | few | TRBJ2-5
TGTGCCAGCAGCCCCCGACAGGGGGGAAATTCACCCCTCCACTTT | CASSPRQGGNSPLHF | TRBD1 | TRBV9 | few | TRBJ1-6
TGCAGTGCTAGAGATCCGGGCCTAACGGGATCAGACACAGATACGCAGTATTTT | CSARDPGLTGSDTDTQYF | NA | TRBV20-1 | many | TRBJ2-3
TGTGCCAGCAGTTTTATACCTGAAAAACTGTTTTTT | CASSFIPEKLFF | NA | TRBV12-3/TRBV12-4 | many | TRBJ1-4
TGTGCCAGCAGCGATCCCCGGGACAAATACAATGAGCAGTTCTTC | CASSDPRDKYNEQFF | NA | TRBV2 | NA | TRBJ2-1
TGTGCCAGCAGCTTAAACTCAGAGGCCAGCTCTGGAAACACCATATATTTT | CASSLNSEASSGNTIYF | NA | TRBV7-2 | few | TRBJ1-3
TGTGCCAGCAGTTTCCTGCCGGGACTAGCGGGGGGAAGCTCCTACGAGCAGTACTTC | CASSFLPGLAGGSSYEQYF | TRBD2 | TRBV27 | many | TRBJ2-7
TGCAGTGCCACCCAAACCCCCGACAGGTCGACAAGTGGCTACACCTTC | CSATQTPDRSTSGYTF | NA | TRBV20-1 | few | TRBJ1-2
TGTGCCAGCAGCTCCCTCCGGGACAGCAGGCAGTACTTC | CASSSLRDSRQYF | TRBD1 | TRBV7-3 | NA | TRBJ2-7
TGTGCCAGCAGCTTAAGGACTCGGGACTGGACAGGTTCAACTGGAAACACCATATATTTT | CASSLRTRDWTGSTGNTIYF | TRBD1 | TRBV7-6 | NA | TRBJ1-3
TGTGCCACCAGTGATTTGGCGGATACGCAGTATTTT | CATSDLADTQYF | NA | TRBV24-1 | few | TRBJ2-3
TGTGCCAGCAGCACAACTAGCGGGAGCAGGAAGGACATTCAGTACTTC | CASSTTSGSRKDIQYF | TRBD2 | TRBV6-6 | many | TRBJ2-4
TGTGCCAGCAAACGATACTCCTCCGGGACTAGCGGGGGAATGCAGTATTTT | CASKRYSSGTSGGMQYF | TRBD2 | TRBV6-1 | NA | TRBJ2-3
TGTGCCAGCCGACGGACGGAGAGCTCCTACGAGCAGTACTTC | CASRRTESSYEQYF | NA | TRBV12-3/TRBV12-4 | few | TRBJ2-7
TGTGCCAGCAGCCGACAGAGCACAGATACGCAGTATTTT | CASSRQSTDTQYF | NA | TRBV7-9 | few | TRBJ2-3
TGTGCAAGTCGCTCCGAGGACGGGGGCAAAGAGACCCAGTACTTC | CASRSEDGGKETQYF | NA | TRBV12-2 | many | TRBJ2-5
TGTGCCTGGAAGGGACAGGGGACCACTGAAGCTTTCTTT | CAWKGQGTTEAFF | TRBD1 | TRBV30 | many | TRBJ1-1
TGCAGTGTTCAACCGAATCAGCCCCAGCATTTT | CSVQPNQPQHF | NA | TRBV20-1 | few | TRBJ1-5
TGTGCCATCCAACCCACAGGGAGATACAATGAGCAGTTCTTC | CAIQPTGRYNEQFF | NA | TRBV7-9 | many | TRBJ2-1
TGTGCCAGCAGTTCCCGGACAGGGATGAACTATGGCTACACCTTC | CASSSRTGMNYGYTF | TRBD1 | TRBV12-3/TRBV12-4 | NA | TRBJ1-2